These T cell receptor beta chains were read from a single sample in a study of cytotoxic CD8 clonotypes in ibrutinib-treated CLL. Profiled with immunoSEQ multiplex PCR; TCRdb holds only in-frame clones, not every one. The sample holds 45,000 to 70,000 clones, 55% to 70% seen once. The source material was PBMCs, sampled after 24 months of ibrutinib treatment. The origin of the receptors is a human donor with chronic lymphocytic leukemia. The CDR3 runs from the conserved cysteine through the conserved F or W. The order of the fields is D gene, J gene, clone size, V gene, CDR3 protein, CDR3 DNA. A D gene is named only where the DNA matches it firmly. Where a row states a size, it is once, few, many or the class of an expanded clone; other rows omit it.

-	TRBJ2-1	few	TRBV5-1	CASSLRLSNEQFF	TGCGCCAGCAGCTTGAGACTAAGCAATGAGCAGTTCTTC
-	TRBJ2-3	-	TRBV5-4	CASSPPTGDTQYF	TGTGCCAGCAGCCCTCCCACAGGGGATACGCAGTATTTT
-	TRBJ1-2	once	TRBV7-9	CASSFSGIHYGYTF	TGTGCCAGCAGCTTCTCGGGGATTCACTATGGCTACACCTTC
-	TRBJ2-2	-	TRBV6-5	CASRLRVANTGELFF	TGTGCCAGCAGGCTAAGGGTCGCGAACACCGGGGAGCTGTTTTTT
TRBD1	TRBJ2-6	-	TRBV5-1	CASSLAPGGTGANVLTF	TGCGCCAGCAGCTTGGCACCAGGGGGTACTGGGGCCAACGTCCTGACTTTC
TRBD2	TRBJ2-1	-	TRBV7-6	CASSPLSGRVYNEQFF	TGTGCCAGCAGCCCCTTAAGCGGGAGGGTCTACAATGAGCAGTTCTTC
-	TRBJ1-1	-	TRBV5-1	CASSLASRDSEAFF	TGCGCCAGCAGCTTGGCGTCCAGGGACTCTGAAGCTTTCTTT
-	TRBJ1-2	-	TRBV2	CASSEAPSGAGGYTF	TGTGCCAGCAGTGAAGCGCCCTCAGGGGCGGGCGGCTACACCTTC
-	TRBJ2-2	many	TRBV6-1	CALWGRTGELFF	TGTGCCCTCTGGGGGCGCACCGGGGAGCTGTTTTTT
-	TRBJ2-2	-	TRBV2	CASSGQFTNTGELFF	TGTGCCAGCAGTGGACAATTTACGAACACCGGGGAGCTGTTTTTT
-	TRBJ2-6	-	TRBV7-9	CASSKAQSGANVLTF	TGTGCCAGCAGCAAGGCCCAGTCCGGGGCCAACGTCCTGACTTTC
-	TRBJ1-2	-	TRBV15	CATSGTGANGYTF	TGTGCCACCAGCGGTACGGGGGCGAATGGCTACACCTTC
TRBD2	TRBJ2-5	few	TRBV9	CASSVVRKREGGETQYF	TGTGCCAGCAGCGTAGTCAGAAAGCGGGAGGGAGGAGAGACCCAGTACTTC
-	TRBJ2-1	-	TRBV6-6	CASSRNNEQFF	TGTGCCAGCAGCAGAAACAATGAGCAGTTCTTC
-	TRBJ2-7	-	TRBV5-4	CASSQSYRIYEQYF	TGTGCCAGCAGCCAATCTTACAGGATCTACGAGCAGTACTTC
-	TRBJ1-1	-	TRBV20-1	CSPAKAEAFF	TGCAGTCCCGCCAAGGCGGAAGCTTTCTTT
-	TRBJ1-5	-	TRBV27	CASGLYSNQPQHF	TGTGCCAGCGGCCTCTATAGCAATCAGCCCCAGCATTTT
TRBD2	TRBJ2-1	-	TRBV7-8	CASSRGTSGSYNEQFF	TGTGCCAGCAGCCGCGGGACTAGCGGGTCATACAATGAGCAGTTCTTC
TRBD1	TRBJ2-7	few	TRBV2	CASSGDRRSEQYF	TGTGCCAGCAGTGGGGACAGGCGGTCCGAGCAGTACTTC
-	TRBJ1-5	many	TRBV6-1	CASSWGGFSNQPQHF	TGTGCCAGCAGTTGGGGGGGGTTCAGCAATCAGCCCCAGCATTTT
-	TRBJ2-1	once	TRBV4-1	CASSQYGGGPENEQFF	TGCGCCAGCAGCCAATATGGGGGGGGGCCTGAAAATGAGCAGTTCTTC
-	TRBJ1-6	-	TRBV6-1	CASSFVPPGHLHF	TGTGCCAGCAGTTTCGTACCTCCGGGACACCTCCACTTT